A selection of T cell receptor beta chains follows, all from one sample in a study of breast tumors, draining lymph nodes, adjacent tissues. TCRdb independently ran MiXCR on the multiplex PCR reads; one entry per CDR3 protein. The sample shows some 150,000 distinct CDR3 sequences, 25% to 40% of them seen only once. Sequenced: axillary lymph node tissue. The receptor set was obtained from a female donor with breast cancer. Some clones in this sample may be carry-over from other donors' samples. The CDR3 runs from the conserved cysteine through the conserved F or W. The D gene is left open where the match is weak. Only part of the rows carry a size: once, few, many, or a class if the clone is expanded.

j_gene: TRBJ2-1; d_gene: TRBD1; v_gene: TRBV24-1; abundance: many; CDR3nt: TGTGCCACCAGTGATCCCGGACAGGGAGGACTGGTTACCTACAATGAGCAGTTCTTC; CDR3aa: CATSDPGQGGLVTYNEQFF
j_gene: TRBJ2-1; d_gene: .; v_gene: TRBV2; abundance: .; CDR3nt: TGTGCCAGCAGGATCAGGACAGCCTCCTACAATGAGCAGTTCTTC; CDR3aa: CASRIRTASYNEQFF
j_gene: TRBJ1-5; d_gene: TRBD1; v_gene: TRBV11-2; abundance: many; CDR3nt: TGTGCCAGCAGCTTAAGGGGGGACAGGCATCAGCCCCAGCATTTT; CDR3aa: CASSLRGDRHQPQHF
j_gene: TRBJ2-1; d_gene: .; v_gene: TRBV5-1; abundance: many; CDR3nt: TGCGCCAGCAGCTTGTCCGGCGTTTACAATGAGCAGTTCTTC; CDR3aa: CASSLSGVYNEQFF
j_gene: TRBJ1-1; d_gene: .; v_gene: TRBV11-3; abundance: few; CDR3nt: TGTGCCAGCAGCTATGATTCCCTCACTGAAGCTTTCTTT; CDR3aa: CASSYDSLTEAFF
j_gene: TRBJ2-3; d_gene: .; v_gene: TRBV24-1; abundance: many; CDR3nt: TGTGCCACCAGTGAGTCACAGATGAGCACAGATACGCAGTATTTT; CDR3aa: CATSESQMSTDTQYF
j_gene: TRBJ2-7; d_gene: TRBD1; v_gene: TRBV5-1; abundance: .; CDR3nt: TGCGCCAGCAGTCGGACAGGGGGCAGTGGGGGTGAGCAGTACTTC; CDR3aa: CASSRTGGSGGEQYF
j_gene: TRBJ1-3; d_gene: .; v_gene: TRBV4-1; abundance: many; CDR3nt: TGCGCCAGCAGCCAGGTAGGACTTAACTCTGGAAACACCATATATTTT; CDR3aa: CASSQVGLNSGNTIYF
j_gene: TRBJ2-2; d_gene: TRBD2; v_gene: TRBV4-2; abundance: many; CDR3nt: TGTGCCAGCAGCCTTAGCGGGCCTCTCCCAGCCGGGGAGCTGTTTTTT; CDR3aa: CASSLSGPLPAGELFF
j_gene: TRBJ2-1; d_gene: .; v_gene: TRBV27; abundance: .; CDR3nt: TGTGCCAGCAGTTTATTTTCCTCTCCCTACAATGAGCAGTTCTTC; CDR3aa: CASSLFSSPYNEQFF
j_gene: TRBJ1-1; d_gene: .; v_gene: TRBV20-1; abundance: .; CDR3nt: TGCAGTGCTAGAGACATGGTCTTT; CDR3aa: CSARDMVF
j_gene: TRBJ1-4; d_gene: .; v_gene: TRBV19; abundance: many; CDR3nt: TGTGCCAGTAGTCCCTCCGGGGGCCCTAATGAAAAACTGTTTTTT; CDR3aa: CASSPSGGPNEKLFF
j_gene: TRBJ2-4; d_gene: TRBD2; v_gene: TRBV7-6; abundance: .; CDR3nt: TGTGCCAGCAGCTTAGCAGGGGAGGGGTGCATTCAGTACTTC; CDR3aa: CASSLAGEGCIQYF
j_gene: TRBJ2-7; d_gene: .; v_gene: TRBV24-1; abundance: many; CDR3nt: TGTGCCACCAGTGGCCCCCCACCAGATGCAAGGGAGCAGTACTTC; CDR3aa: CATSGPPPDAREQYF
j_gene: TRBJ2-7; d_gene: .; v_gene: TRBV20-1; abundance: many; CDR3nt: TGCAGTGCTAAGCGGTCTGAGGCCAACTACGAGCAGTACTTC; CDR3aa: CSAKRSEANYEQYF
j_gene: TRBJ2-3; d_gene: .; v_gene: TRBV2; abundance: .; CDR3nt: TGTGCCAGCAGTGAAGAGGGGGGCAGGACGGATACGCAGTATTTT; CDR3aa: CASSEEGGRTDTQYF
j_gene: TRBJ2-3; d_gene: TRBD2; v_gene: TRBV28; abundance: many; CDR3nt: TGTGCCAGCAGTTTATTCGGGACTAGCGGGAGGAGAGATACGCAGTATTTT; CDR3aa: CASSLFGTSGRRDTQYF
j_gene: TRBJ2-5; d_gene: TRBD2; v_gene: TRBV20-1; abundance: many; CDR3nt: TGCAGCGCCCCGAGCGGGGGGCCTCAAGAGACCCAGTACTTC; CDR3aa: CSAPSGGPQETQYF
j_gene: TRBJ2-3; d_gene: TRBD2; v_gene: TRBV5-1; abundance: .; CDR3nt: TGCGCCAGCAGCCCCAAACCTAAACTAGCGGGGGTACGCACAGATACGCAGTATTTT; CDR3aa: CASSPKPKLAGVRTDTQYF
j_gene: TRBJ2-2; d_gene: .; v_gene: TRBV5-4; abundance: many; CDR3nt: TGTGCCAGCAGCCCACAATTAGGCCCCACTTACACCGGGGAGCTGTTTTTT; CDR3aa: CASSPQLGPTYTGELFF
j_gene: TRBJ2-5; d_gene: .; v_gene: TRBV20-1; abundance: .; CDR3nt: TGCAGTGCTATGGTGGGCGGGACCCAAGAGACCCAGTACTTC; CDR3aa: CSAMVGGTQETQYF
j_gene: TRBJ1-3; d_gene: TRBD1; v_gene: TRBV18; abundance: many; CDR3nt: TGTGCCAGCTCACCAAGACAGGGTCAATCTGGAAACACCATATATTTT; CDR3aa: CASSPRQGQSGNTIYF
j_gene: TRBJ2-2; d_gene: .; v_gene: TRBV7-2; abundance: many; CDR3nt: TGTGCCAGCAGCCGGGTTGGCGGAACGAACACCGGGGAGCTGTTTTTT; CDR3aa: CASSRVGGTNTGELFF
j_gene: TRBJ1-5; d_gene: .; v_gene: TRBV6-2/TRBV6-3; abundance: many; CDR3nt: TGTGCCAGCACGGGGGTTCAGAATCTCTATAGCAATCAGCCCCAGCATTTT; CDR3aa: CASTGVQNLYSNQPQHF
j_gene: TRBJ2-7; d_gene: TRBD1; v_gene: TRBV18; abundance: many; CDR3nt: TGTGCCAGCTCAACGACAGGGGCCGGGGAGCAGTACTTC; CDR3aa: CASSTTGAGEQYF
j_gene: TRBJ2-5; d_gene: .; v_gene: TRBV11-2; abundance: many; CDR3nt: TGTGCCAGCAGCTTAGAGGACGGTGGGGTTCAGACCCAGTACTTC; CDR3aa: CASSLEDGGVQTQYF
j_gene: TRBJ1-1; d_gene: TRBD1; v_gene: TRBV11-2; abundance: .; CDR3nt: TGTGCCAGCAGCTACCGGACAGGGGTAGGGCCTGAAGCTTTCTTT; CDR3aa: CASSYRTGVGPEAFF
j_gene: TRBJ1-5; d_gene: .; v_gene: TRBV6-6; abundance: many; CDR3nt: TGTGCCCACTCGGGGCAAGGGCGCAATCAGCCCCAGCATTTT; CDR3aa: CAHSGQGRNQPQHF
j_gene: TRBJ1-2; d_gene: .; v_gene: TRBV3-1; abundance: many; CDR3nt: TGTGCCAGCAGCCTAACAACAGGATTGGTCTATGGCTACACCTTC; CDR3aa: CASSLTTGLVYGYTF
j_gene: TRBJ1-1; d_gene: TRBD1; v_gene: TRBV2; abundance: .; CDR3nt: TGTGCCAGCGGGTCCCGGGGACAGGCGAACACCGAAGCTTTCTTT; CDR3aa: CASGSRGQANTEAFF
j_gene: TRBJ1-3; d_gene: .; v_gene: TRBV9; abundance: many; CDR3nt: TGTGCCAGCAGCGTAGTTCCAGGGGACTGTTTT; CDR3aa: CASSVVPGDCF
j_gene: TRBJ1-2; d_gene: TRBD1; v_gene: TRBV5-6; abundance: .; CDR3nt: TGTGCCAGCAGCCTCGACAGGGTCAGTGGCTACACCTTC; CDR3aa: CASSLDRVSGYTF
j_gene: TRBJ1-3; d_gene: .; v_gene: TRBV30; abundance: many; CDR3nt: TGTGCCTGGAGTGGCCAGGGAGGAAACACCATATATTTT; CDR3aa: CAWSGQGGNTIYF
j_gene: TRBJ2-5; d_gene: .; v_gene: TRBV5-5; abundance: .; CDR3nt: TGTGCCAGCAGCTTGGCCGACCCAGGGAAAGAGACCCAGTACTTC; CDR3aa: CASSLADPGKETQYF
j_gene: TRBJ2-2; d_gene: .; v_gene: TRBV7-8; abundance: many; CDR3nt: TGTGCCAGCAGCTGGAACACAGGGACCGGGGAGCTGTTTTTT; CDR3aa: CASSWNTGTGELFF
j_gene: TRBJ1-5; d_gene: .; v_gene: TRBV6-5; abundance: many; CDR3nt: TGTGCCAGCAGCCGTTGGACGGGGAATCAGCCCCAGCATTTT; CDR3aa: CASSRWTGNQPQHF
j_gene: TRBJ1-6; d_gene: .; v_gene: TRBV7-9; abundance: many; CDR3nt: TGTGCCAGCAGCTTAGCGGTGGGTAATTCACCCCTCCACTTT; CDR3aa: CASSLAVGNSPLHF
j_gene: TRBJ2-2; d_gene: TRBD2; v_gene: TRBV5-5; abundance: many; CDR3nt: TGTGCCAGCAGCACATCGGGGGGGCAGGGCGGGGAGCTGTTTTTT; CDR3aa: CASSTSGGQGGELFF
j_gene: TRBJ2-1; d_gene: .; v_gene: TRBV27; abundance: .; CDR3nt: TGTGCCAGCAACCGACTATGGGGGACCTACAATGAGCAGTTCTTC; CDR3aa: CASNRLWGTYNEQFF
j_gene: TRBJ2-3; d_gene: .; v_gene: TRBV10-3; abundance: .; CDR3nt: TGTGCCATCAGTGAGCCTGAGGGAGATACAGATACGCAGTATTTT; CDR3aa: CAISEPEGDTDTQYF
j_gene: TRBJ1-1; d_gene: .; v_gene: TRBV2; abundance: many; CDR3nt: TGTGCCAGCAGTGATCGTCAGCTGAACACTGAAGCTTTCTTT; CDR3aa: CASSDRQLNTEAFF
j_gene: TRBJ2-5; d_gene: TRBD2; v_gene: TRBV18; abundance: many; CDR3nt: TGTGCCAGCTCACCAACTAGCGGGGTACAAGAGACCCAGTACTTC; CDR3aa: CASSPTSGVQETQYF
j_gene: TRBJ2-6; d_gene: .; v_gene: TRBV19; abundance: many; CDR3nt: TGTGCCAGTGTGGGGGGTTACGCTGGGGCCAACGTCCTGACTTTC; CDR3aa: CASVGGYAGANVLTF
j_gene: TRBJ1-2; d_gene: TRBD1; v_gene: TRBV10-3; abundance: .; CDR3nt: TGTGCCATCAGCCCGGGGGACAGACACTATGCCAACACCTTC; CDR3aa: CAISPGDRHYANTF